This entry describes one TCR beta chain. All enrollees were about 18 to 89 years old and from some 24 US areas. Which cohort a participant joined came from the clinical history participants gave. Participants classified as exposed had met a COVID-19 case within 2 weeks before study entry. The entry originates in a study of blood T cell repertoires in COVID-19. Sequencing used immunoSEQ multiplex PCR; TCRdb keeps in-frame clones, though not all of them. The sample contains approximately 380,000 clones, 91% of which appear only once. This CDR3 is 15 amino acids long. Germline CDR1 is GTSNPN and CDR2 is SVGIG (reference sequence). V was pared by 3 bases and J by 9 bases, with 8 bases of the junction left unmatched.

This sequence originates from a woman in her forties who had been exposed to COVID-19. This chain connects TRBV30 to TRBJ1-6, with TRBD1 identical over 10 bases. The sample taken for sequencing was PBMCs or T cells enriched from blood (not recorded which). CDR3 in DNA: TGTGCCTGGAGCGCGGGACAGGGGTTCATTTCACCCCTCCACTTT. Its protein is CAWSAGQGFISPLHF.